A single sample is the source of the 3 T cell receptor beta chains below, sequenced in a study of kidney transplant recipient with SARS-CoV-2 infection. TCRdb processed the reads anew with MiXCR; each CDR3 protein has one entry. In the table there are under 300,000 distinct CDR3 sequences, more than 25% of which are singletons. The sample consisted of a blood sample, taken at baseline and on approximately day 120 from a kidney transplant recipient. The source is a male patient in his 30s who had COVID-19 and was a kidney transplant recipient. Some of the T cells might come from the graft donor.

This clonotype was counted at least ten times. This chain connects TRBV10-1 to TRBJ1-1; D is ambiguous. CDR3 size: 13 residues. Trimming removed 6 bases at V and 1 base at J, with 9 bases between. The germline V gene encodes CDR1 WNHNN and CDR2 SYGVQD (reference sequence). The CDR3 loop is CASREGTNTEAFF. The CDR3 nucleotides are TGCGCCAGCAGGGAAGGTACGAACACTGAAGCTTTCTTT.

This clonotype was observed once. A much larger clone differs from this one at a single base, so this may be a read error. The rearrangement uses TRBV6-5 and TRBJ2-2; D possibly corresponds to TRBD1 (8 bases). The CDR3 length is 14 residues. V was shortened by 5 bases and J by 4 bases, with 11 bases between the two germline ends. The germline V gene has CDR1 MNHEY and CDR2 SVGAGI. CDR3 amino acids: CASSNRGGTGELFF. The CDR3 nucleotides read TGTGCCAGCAGTAACAGGGGGGGCACCGGGGAGCTGTTTTTT.

Worth noting for this clonotype: A much bigger clone sits one base away, suggesting this may be a read error. CDR3 in DNA: TGTGTCAGCATACTGACCGCTTTTGGCTACACCTTC. This encodes CVSILTAFGYTF. The gene calls are TRBV12-3 or TRBV12-4 and TRBJ1-2, with unresolved D. The CDR3 runs to 12 residues.